Listed here are 10 T cell receptor beta chains from one sample, sequenced in a study of blood T cell repertoires in COVID-19 (dated by TCRdb to 2018 to 2020). The library was built by means of the immunoSEQ multiplex PCR assay. Not all clones reach the TCRdb copy of this immuneACCESS table, which keeps in-frame sequences only. Checked studies attribute under half of the gap to unresolved V genes and leave the rest unexplained. The sample table holds roughly 69,000 clones, of which around 90% were seen once. The ten biggest clones cover roughly 4.8% of the sample. Source material: peripheral blood. The receptors shown here come from a man aged 50-60 years with acute or convalescent COVID-19.

The chain links TRBV3-1 (or the pseudogene TRBV3-2) to TRBJ2-1, with D unresolved. Germline-derived CDR1 and CDR2 are LGHDT and YNNKEL (reference sequence). This CDR3 spans 18 amino acids. V lost 3 bases and J 4 bases, leaving 22 bases between the germline ends. CDR3 in amino acids: CASSHQHGSPYSYNEQFF. The DNA of the CDR3 is TGTGCCAGCAGCCACCAACACGGGTCGCCGTACTCTTACAATGAGCAGTTCTTC.

V gene TRBV3-1 (or the pseudogene TRBV3-2) combines with J gene TRBJ2-7; TRBD1 is a possible D gene (6 bases). The CDR3 has 13 residues. Germline V gene data show CDR1 as LGHDT and CDR2 as YNNKEL (reference sequence). The V end lost 4 bases, the J end lost 6 bases, and 13 bases lay between the germline ends. The CDR3 here is CASSLYRAGEQYF. CDR3 in DNA: TGTGCCAGCAGCCTATACAGGGCGGGCGAGCAGTACTTC.

V usage is TRBV7-2 and J usage is TRBJ1-1; weak D call: TRBD1 (5 bases). CDR1 and CDR2 from the germline V gene are SGHTA and FQGNSA. Trimming stripped 4 bases from V and 5 bases from J, with 11 bases between. The CDR3 is made up of 13 amino acids. DNA for the CDR3: TGTGCCAGCAGCTCGATGGGGGGAACTGAAGCTTTCTTT. Translated, it gives CASSSMGGTEAFF.

This clone is a singleton in its sample. The genes are TRBV15 and TRBJ2-3, with D tentatively TRBD1 (6 bases). Between the trimmed V and J ends, which lost 4 bases and 7 bases, there was a span of 12 bases. Per the germline V gene, CDR1 is LNHNV and CDR2 is YYDKDF (reference sequence). The CDR3 covers 13 residues. In nucleotides, the CDR3 is TGTGCCACCAGCATAGACAGGCCAAATACGCAGTATTTT. Protein sequence: CATSIDRPNTQYF.

The chain couples TRBV20-1 to TRBJ2-1; 9 bases fit TRBD2. From germline, CDR1 is DFQATT and CDR2 SNEGSKA (reference sequence). The CDR3 consists of 16 residues. V shed 3 bases and J 7 bases; nucleotides not matched to a gene: 13. CDR3 nucleotides: TGCAGTGCTAGTAAGCGGGGGCTAGCGGGATTGAATGAGCAGTTCTTC. This codes for CSASKRGLAGLNEQFF.

The genes are TRBV18 and TRBJ1-2, with D unresolved. Germline V CDR1 and CDR2: KGHSH, LQKENI. The V end was cut by 3 bases, the J end by 8 bases, with 10 bases between. This CDR3 has 12 residues. The CDR3: CASSPYAWGYTF. The CDR3, as DNA: TGTGCCAGCTCACCTTACGCGTGGGGCTACACCTTC.

The chain has TRBV29-1 and TRBJ1-2; 10 positions match TRBD1. Losses at the gene ends were 3 bases for V and 4 bases for J; bases not matched to a gene: 5. There are 14 residues in the CDR3. CDR1 and CDR2 from the germline V gene are SQVTM and ANQGSEA. The CDR3 loop reads CSVDRDRGGYGYTF. The CDR3 DNA is TGCAGCGTTGACCGGGACAGGGGCGGCTATGGCTACACCTTC.

V usage is TRBV12-5 and J usage is TRBJ1-1, with D perhaps TRBD1 (6 bases). V was shortened by 6 bases and J by 0 bases, with 8 bases between the two germline ends. CDR3 length: 13 amino acids. The germline gives CDR1 LGHNT, CDR2 FRNRAP. CDR3 nucleotide sequence: TGTGCTAGTGGGGACAGTCTGAACACTGAAGCTTTCTTT. Translating gives CASGDSLNTEAFF.

This clone was found once. The chain employs TRBV15 and TRBJ2-1; D possibly corresponds to TRBD2 (6 bases). Per the germline V gene, CDR1 is LNHNV and CDR2 is YYDKDF (reference sequence). Trimming left V 2 bases short and J 10 bases short, with 15 bases between. The CDR3 sequence is 14 residues long. CDR3 sequence: CATSRSIISGEQFF. The CDR3 DNA sequence: TGTGCCACCAGCAGATCCATTATCAGCGGGGAGCAGTTCTTC.

About this clone itself: Its ends do not fully match the called genes, so a read error is possible. The chain employs TRBV7-2 and TRBJ1-1; no clear D. The CDR3 is 12 residues long. Germline V gene lookup returns CDR1 SGHTA and CDR2 FQGNSA. Written as DNA, the CDR3 is TGTGCCAGCAGCTTAGAAGTTTTGGGCATCCAGTTT. It specifies CASSLEVLGIQF.